A selection of T cell receptor beta chains follows, all from one sample in a study of vaccination effects on CD4 cells after COVID-19. Their cognate antigens are unknown. Some clones are missing from TCRdb's copy, which holds only in-frame ones; the method was immunoSEQ multiplex PCR. The table includes 12,000 or so clones, more than 70% detected once. The starting material was CD4+ T cells from PBMCs cultured with SARS-CoV-2 spike peptides, obtained after COVID-19 vaccination. The receptors shown here come from a human donor who received a COVID-19 vaccine. Both conserved end residues are part of each CDR3. D genes are given only for firm matches. For some rows the clone size is stated as once, few or many, or as a class when expanded; others skip it.

V: TRBV12-3/TRBV12-4; J: TRBJ2-7; size: once; D: .; DNA: TGTGCCAGCAGTGCGCGGACAGCCTACGAGCAGTACTTC; CDR3: CASSARTAYEQYF
V: TRBV30; J: TRBJ1-2; size: .; D: TRBD1; DNA: TGTGCCTGGAGTGTACGCGACAGGGGAGGCTACACCTTC; CDR3: CAWSVRDRGGYTF
V: TRBV2; J: TRBJ2-7; size: .; D: .; DNA: TGTGCCAGCAAAGGAGGGGGAGGCTACGAGCAGTACTTC; CDR3: CASKGGGGYEQYF
V: TRBV7-9; J: TRBJ1-4; size: .; D: TRBD1; DNA: TGTGCCAGCAGCGCCAGGACAGGGGGTGAAAAACTGTTTTTT; CDR3: CASSARTGGEKLFF
V: TRBV30; J: TRBJ1-6; size: .; D: .; DNA: TGTGCCTGGAGTGAAGGTGATGCTTCACCCCTCCACTTT; CDR3: CAWSEGDASPLHF
V: TRBV30; J: TRBJ1-2; size: .; D: TRBD1; DNA: TGTGCCTGGAGTAAGGCCAGGGGGGGCTATGGCTACACCTTC; CDR3: CAWSKARGGYGYTF
V: TRBV11-3; J: TRBJ1-1; size: .; D: .; DNA: TGTGCCAGCAGCTTAAGTAGATGGGGGCAGCTGGAAACTGAAGCTTTCTTT; CDR3: CASSLSRWGQLETEAFF
V: TRBV28; J: TRBJ1-1; size: .; D: .; DNA: TGTGCCAGCAGTTTAGAGGGAGGGTGGACTGAAGCTTTCTTT; CDR3: CASSLEGGWTEAFF
V: TRBV18; J: TRBJ1-2; size: .; D: TRBD1; DNA: TGTGCCAGCTCACCAAACCGACCCTTGACAGGGGGTGGCTACACCTTC; CDR3: CASSPNRPLTGGGYTF
V: TRBV14; J: TRBJ1-2; size: .; D: .; DNA: TGTGCCAGCAGCCAAGCCCCAAACTATGGCTACACCTTC; CDR3: CASSQAPNYGYTF
V: TRBV4-1; J: TRBJ2-7; size: .; D: .; DNA: TGCGCCAGCAGCCAAGTGGACTTGGGATTCTACTCCTACGAGCAGTACTTC; CDR3: CASSQVDLGFYSYEQYF
V: TRBV5-1; J: TRBJ1-1; size: .; D: .; DNA: TGCGCCAGCAGCGGGGGAGAGACGAACACTGAAGCTTTCTTT; CDR3: CASSGGETNTEAFF
V: TRBV30; J: TRBJ2-3; size: .; D: TRBD2; DNA: TGTGCCAGGGCGGGAGTCGGGACAGATACGCAGTATTTT; CDR3: CARAGVGTDTQYF
V: TRBV30; J: TRBJ1-1; size: once; D: .; DNA: TGTGCCTGGAGTGTATCCCCCCTGACTGAAGCTTTCTTT; CDR3: CAWSVSPLTEAFF
V: TRBV7-9; J: TRBJ1-2; size: .; D: .; DNA: TGTGCCAGCAGCATTACAGGGTTGGATGGCTACACCTTC; CDR3: CASSITGLDGYTF
V: TRBV19; J: TRBJ1-4; size: .; D: .; DNA: TGTGCCAGTAGTACCCGACAGAAAACTAATGAAAAACTGTTTTTT; CDR3: CASSTRQKTNEKLFF
V: TRBV21-1; J: TRBJ2-1; size: medium-sized; D: .; DNA: TGTGCCAGCAGCCACTCGGAAGGACCTCGGGCTCGGGAGCAGTTCTTC; CDR3: CASSHSEGPRAREQFF
V: TRBV11-2; J: TRBJ2-2; size: .; D: TRBD1; DNA: TGTGCCAGCAGCCAGAGGGGGCCGAACACCGGGGAGCTGTTTTTT; CDR3: CASSQRGPNTGELFF
V: TRBV3-1/TRBV3-2; J: TRBJ1-2; size: .; D: .; DNA: TGTGCCAGCAGCCCACGGGGGAACTATGGCTACACCTTC; CDR3: CASSPRGNYGYTF
V: TRBV5-1; J: TRBJ2-5; size: .; D: TRBD1; DNA: TGCGCCAGCAGCTTGGGACAGGGCTCTCGCCAAGAGACCCAGTACTTC; CDR3: CASSLGQGSRQETQYF
V: TRBV5-1; J: TRBJ2-1; size: once; D: .; DNA: TGCGCCAGCAGCTACATCTCCTACAATGAGCAGTTCTTC; CDR3: CASSYISYNEQFF
V: TRBV7-2; J: TRBJ1-2; size: once; D: .; DNA: TGTGCCAGCAGCCCAGAGTTCCACTATGGCTACACCTTC; CDR3: CASSPEFHYGYTF
V: TRBV6-6; J: TRBJ1-2; size: .; D: .; DNA: TGTGCCAGCACTTACCTCGAAAGGGCTGGCCATGGCTACACCTTC; CDR3: CASTYLERAGHGYTF
V: TRBV28; J: TRBJ2-3; size: once; D: TRBD1; DNA: TGTGCCAGCAATCCGACAGGGAGAGATACGCAGTATTTT; CDR3: CASNPTGRDTQYF
V: TRBV11-3; J: TRBJ2-1; size: .; D: TRBD2; DNA: TGTGCCAGCAGCTCAAGCGGGAGCTCCTACAATGAGCAGTTCTTC; CDR3: CASSSSGSSYNEQFF
V: TRBV19; J: TRBJ1-4; size: .; D: .; DNA: TGTGCCAGTAGTATCGGGGGAAAACTGTTTTTT; CDR3: CASSIGGKLFF
V: TRBV18; J: TRBJ1-5; size: .; D: .; DNA: TGTGCCAGTGCCCGGGACTACAATCAGCCCCAGCATTTT; CDR3: CASARDYNQPQHF
V: TRBV14; J: TRBJ2-2; size: .; D: .; DNA: TGTGCCAGCAGCGCCCGGCTCGACGGGGAGCTGTTTTTT; CDR3: CASSARLDGELFF
V: TRBV6-5; J: TRBJ1-2; size: .; D: TRBD1; DNA: TGTGCCAGCAAGGGGGACAGGGGTGACTATGGCTACACCTTC; CDR3: CASKGDRGDYGYTF
V: TRBV18; J: TRBJ2-7; size: .; D: .; DNA: TGTGCCAGCTCACCCGGGCTCTACGAGCAGTACTTC; CDR3: CASSPGLYEQYF
V: TRBV4-1; J: TRBJ1-1; size: few; D: .; DNA: TGCGCCAGCAGCCTCCTCGGCATGAACACTGAAGCTTTCTTT; CDR3: CASSLLGMNTEAFF
V: TRBV27; J: TRBJ2-3; size: .; D: .; DNA: TGTGCCAGCAGTTTTAGTACCGGGGGCACAGATACGCAGTATTTT; CDR3: CASSFSTGGTDTQYF
V: TRBV25-1; J: TRBJ2-5; size: .; D: .; DNA: TGTGCCAGCTCCGGGACTCACCAAGAGACCCAGTACTTC; CDR3: CASSGTHQETQYF
V: TRBV7-2; J: TRBJ1-2; size: .; D: TRBD1; DNA: TGTGCCAGCAGCTCTTCGACAGGGCCCTATGGCTACACCTTC; CDR3: CASSSSTGPYGYTF
V: TRBV11-2; J: TRBJ2-1; size: .; D: TRBD2; DNA: TGTGCCAGCAGCCCGGCGACTAGCGGGCTACACAATGAGCAGTTCTTC; CDR3: CASSPATSGLHNEQFF
V: TRBV28; J: TRBJ2-1; size: .; D: TRBD2; DNA: TGTGCCAGCAGTGCAAGCGGGGGTACTAATGAGCAGTTCTTC; CDR3: CASSASGGTNEQFF
V: TRBV6-5; J: TRBJ1-5; size: .; D: .; DNA: TGTGCCAGCAGGTCTACTGGCAATAGCAATCAGCCCCAGCATTTT; CDR3: CASRSTGNSNQPQHF
V: TRBV5-1; J: TRBJ2-7; size: .; D: .; DNA: TGCGCCAGCAGCACCAACGGGCTCTCCTACGAGCAGTACTTC; CDR3: CASSTNGLSYEQYF
V: TRBV30; J: TRBJ2-1; size: few; D: .; DNA: TGTGCCTGGAGTCGTCGGGGTGAGCAGTTCTTC; CDR3: CAWSRRGEQFF
V: TRBV18; J: TRBJ1-1; size: .; D: TRBD1; DNA: TGTGCCAGCTCCCCGGAGGCACAGGGGTATCGAAGCACTGAAGCTTTCTTT; CDR3: CASSPEAQGYRSTEAFF
V: TRBV6-6; J: TRBJ2-5; size: .; D: TRBD1; DNA: TGTGCCAGCAGTAAAGACAGGGGGACAGGGGAGACCCAGTACTTC; CDR3: CASSKDRGTGETQYF
V: TRBV19; J: TRBJ2-1; size: .; D: .; DNA: TGTGCCAGTAGTATAGAAGGCGGGGGACACTACAATGAGCAGTTCTTC; CDR3: CASSIEGGGHYNEQFF
V: TRBV12-3/TRBV12-4; J: TRBJ2-5; size: .; D: .; DNA: TGTGCCAGCAGTTGGGGGCAGGAGACCCAGTACTTC; CDR3: CASSWGQETQYF
V: TRBV11-3; J: TRBJ2-1; size: .; D: .; DNA: TGTGCCAGCAGCCGTTCAGTGGGGGCCTCCTACAATGAGCAGTTCTTC; CDR3: CASSRSVGASYNEQFF